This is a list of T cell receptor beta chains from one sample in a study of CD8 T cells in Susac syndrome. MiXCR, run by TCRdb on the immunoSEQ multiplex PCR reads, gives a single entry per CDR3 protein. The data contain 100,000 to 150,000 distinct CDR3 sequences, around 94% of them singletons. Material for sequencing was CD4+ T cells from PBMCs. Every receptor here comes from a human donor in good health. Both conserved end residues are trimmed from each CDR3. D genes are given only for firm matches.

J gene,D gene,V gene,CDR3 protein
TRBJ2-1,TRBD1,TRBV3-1,ASSQGGQVRPRSYNEQF
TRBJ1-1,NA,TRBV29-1,SVGRERNEAF
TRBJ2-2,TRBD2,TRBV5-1,ASSLAGVDTGELF
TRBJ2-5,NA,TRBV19,ASTPRGGETQY
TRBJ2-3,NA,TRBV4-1,ASSQYNDRQFTDTQY
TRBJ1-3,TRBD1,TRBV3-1,ASSQGTGGSGNTIY
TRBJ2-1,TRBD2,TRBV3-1,ASSQTSGINEQF
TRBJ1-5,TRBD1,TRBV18,ASSPDRGNQPQH
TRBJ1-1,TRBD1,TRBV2,ASSAGQENTEAF
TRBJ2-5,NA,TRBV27,ASTFYGETQY
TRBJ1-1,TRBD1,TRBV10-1,ASTRGQANTEAF
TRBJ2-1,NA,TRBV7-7,ASSQGNNEQF
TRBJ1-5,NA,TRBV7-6,ASSKDFNQPQH
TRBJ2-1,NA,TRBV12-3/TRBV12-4,ASSSLNRVNEQF
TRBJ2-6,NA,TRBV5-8,ASSFQGGANVLT
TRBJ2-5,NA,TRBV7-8,ASSLGDQETQY
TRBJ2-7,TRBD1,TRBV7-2,ASSSRTGTYEQY
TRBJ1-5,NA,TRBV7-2,ASSLQGIPPIFNQPQH
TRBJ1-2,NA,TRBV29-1,SADPGGTDGYT
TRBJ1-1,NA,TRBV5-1,ASSSQGFGNTEAF
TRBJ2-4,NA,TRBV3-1,ASSQVGTKNIQY
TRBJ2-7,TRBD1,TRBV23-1,ASSSRDRKLSSYEQY
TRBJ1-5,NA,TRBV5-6,ASSSTGDDQPQH
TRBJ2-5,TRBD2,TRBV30,AWMSGGPETQY
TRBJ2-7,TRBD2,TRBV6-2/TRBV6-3,ASSLRNGRDPSYEQY
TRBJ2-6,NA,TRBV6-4,ASSEHGMSSGANVLT
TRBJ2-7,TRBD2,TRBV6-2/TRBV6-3,ASSYWAGVVDYEQY
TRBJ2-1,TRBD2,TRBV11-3,ASSPGASGRGEQF
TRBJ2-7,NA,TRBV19,ASRGSLSSYEQY
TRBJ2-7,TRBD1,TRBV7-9,ASSSRQGIGEQY
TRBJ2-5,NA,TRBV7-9,ASSNPPLGETQY
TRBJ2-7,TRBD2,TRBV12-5,ASARGLVSYEQY
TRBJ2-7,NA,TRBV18,ASSPSRDLSYEQY
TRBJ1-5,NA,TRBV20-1,SARASNQPQH
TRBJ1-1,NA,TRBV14,ASSRWGQRMNTEAF
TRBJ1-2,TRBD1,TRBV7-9,ASRTQTGEGYT
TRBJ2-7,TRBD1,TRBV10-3,AISVGQGSYEQY
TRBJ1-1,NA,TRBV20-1,SASSGHMNTEAF
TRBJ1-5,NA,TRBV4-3,ASSQDSEQGWCPQH
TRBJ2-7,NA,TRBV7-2,ASSADSAKY
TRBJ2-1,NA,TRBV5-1,ASSLASGEYNEQF
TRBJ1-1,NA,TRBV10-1,ASSGSVNTEAF
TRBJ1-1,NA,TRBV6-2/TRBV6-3,ASSYGTANTEAF
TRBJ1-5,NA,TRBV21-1,ASSKKGLPRNQPQH
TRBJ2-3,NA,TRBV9,ASSVVKSTDTQY
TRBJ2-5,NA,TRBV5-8,ASSPDNPRGETQY
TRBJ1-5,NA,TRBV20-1,SARDGNQPQH
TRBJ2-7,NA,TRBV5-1,ASSLQGSAYEQY
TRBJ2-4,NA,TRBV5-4,ASSYRSAGRNIQY
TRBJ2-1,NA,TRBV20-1,SARDVTRNEQF
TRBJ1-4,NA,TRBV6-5,ASSYAPVETNEKLF
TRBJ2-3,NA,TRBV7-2,ASSFLGAEDTQY
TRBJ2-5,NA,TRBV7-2,ASSLLWETQY
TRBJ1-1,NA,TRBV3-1,ASSQELVAGMNTEAF
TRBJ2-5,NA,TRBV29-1,SVAGTRETQY